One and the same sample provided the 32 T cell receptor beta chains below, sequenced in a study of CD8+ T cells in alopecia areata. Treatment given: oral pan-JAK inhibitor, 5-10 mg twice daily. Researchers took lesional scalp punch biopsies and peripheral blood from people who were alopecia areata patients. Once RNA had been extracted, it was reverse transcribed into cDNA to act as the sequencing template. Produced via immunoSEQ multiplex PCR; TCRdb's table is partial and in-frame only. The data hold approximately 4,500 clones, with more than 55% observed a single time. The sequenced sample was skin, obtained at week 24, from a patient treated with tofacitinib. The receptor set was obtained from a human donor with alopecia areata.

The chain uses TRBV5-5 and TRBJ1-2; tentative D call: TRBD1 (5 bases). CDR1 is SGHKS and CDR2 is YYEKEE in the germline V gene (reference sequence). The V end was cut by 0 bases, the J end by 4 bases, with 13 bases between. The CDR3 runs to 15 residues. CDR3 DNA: TGTGCCAGCAGCTTGGAGGGGTCCGGGGGCTATGGCTACACCTTC. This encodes CASSLEGSGGYGYTF.

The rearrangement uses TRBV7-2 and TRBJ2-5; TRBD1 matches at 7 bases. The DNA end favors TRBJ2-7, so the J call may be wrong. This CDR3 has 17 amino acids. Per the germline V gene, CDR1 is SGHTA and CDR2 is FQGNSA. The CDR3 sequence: CASSLSSSRDRDYEQYF. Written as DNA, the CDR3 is TGTGCCAGCAGCTTATCCTCATCCCGGGACAGAGACTACGAGCAGTACTTC.

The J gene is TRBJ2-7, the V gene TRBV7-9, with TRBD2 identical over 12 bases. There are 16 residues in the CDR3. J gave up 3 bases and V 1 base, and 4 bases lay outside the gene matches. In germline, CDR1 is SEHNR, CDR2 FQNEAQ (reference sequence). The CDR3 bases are TGTGCCAGCAGCTTAGGTACTAGCGGGGGGAACTACGAGCAGTACTTC. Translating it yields CASSLGTSGGNYEQYF.

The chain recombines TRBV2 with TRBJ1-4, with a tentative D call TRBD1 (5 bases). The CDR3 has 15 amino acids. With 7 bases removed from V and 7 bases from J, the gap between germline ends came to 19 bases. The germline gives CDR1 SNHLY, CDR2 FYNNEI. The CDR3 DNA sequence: TGTGCCAGCACATCCTCGGGGCACGGCGGTGAAAAACTGTTTTTT. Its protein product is CASTSSGHGGEKLFF. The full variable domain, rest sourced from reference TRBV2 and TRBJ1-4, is EPEVTQTPSHQVTQMGQEVILRCVPISNHLYFYWYRQILGQKVEFLVSFYNNEISEKSEIFDDQFSVERPDGSNFTLKIRSTKLEDSAMYFCASTSSGHGGEKLFFGSGTQLSVL.

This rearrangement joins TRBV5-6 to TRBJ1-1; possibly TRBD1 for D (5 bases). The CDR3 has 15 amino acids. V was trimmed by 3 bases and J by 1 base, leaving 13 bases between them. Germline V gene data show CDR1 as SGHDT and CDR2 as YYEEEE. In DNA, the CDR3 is TGTGCCAGCAGCTCGCTGTACAGGTCGAACACTGAAGCTTTCTTT. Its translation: CASSSLYRSNTEAFF.

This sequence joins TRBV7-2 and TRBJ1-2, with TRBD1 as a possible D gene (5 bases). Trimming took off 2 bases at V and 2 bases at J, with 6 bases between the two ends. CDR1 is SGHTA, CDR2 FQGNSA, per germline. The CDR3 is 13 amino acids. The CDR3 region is CASSLRDNYGYTF. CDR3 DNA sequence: TGTGCCAGCAGCTTAAGGGACAACTATGGCTACACCTTC.

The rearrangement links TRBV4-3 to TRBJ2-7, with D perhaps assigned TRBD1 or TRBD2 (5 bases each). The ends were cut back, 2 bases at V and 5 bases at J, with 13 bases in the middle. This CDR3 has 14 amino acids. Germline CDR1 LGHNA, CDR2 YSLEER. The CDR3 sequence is CASSQMGMGDEQYF. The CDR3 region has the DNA TGCGCCAGCAGCCAAATGGGGATGGGGGACGAGCAGTACTTC.

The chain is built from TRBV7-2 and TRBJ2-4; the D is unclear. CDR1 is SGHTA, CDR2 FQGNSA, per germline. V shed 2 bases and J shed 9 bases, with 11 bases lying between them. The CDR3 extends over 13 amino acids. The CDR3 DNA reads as TGTGCCAGCAGCTTACAGAATGGGCGCATTCAGTACTTC. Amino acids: CASSLQNGRIQYF.

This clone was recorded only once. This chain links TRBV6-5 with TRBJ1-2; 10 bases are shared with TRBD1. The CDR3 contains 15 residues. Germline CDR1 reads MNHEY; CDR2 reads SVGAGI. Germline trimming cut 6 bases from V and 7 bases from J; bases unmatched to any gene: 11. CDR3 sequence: CASSNTAGQGFGYTF. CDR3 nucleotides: TGTGCCAGCAGCAATACGGCGGGACAGGGGTTTGGCTACACCTTC.

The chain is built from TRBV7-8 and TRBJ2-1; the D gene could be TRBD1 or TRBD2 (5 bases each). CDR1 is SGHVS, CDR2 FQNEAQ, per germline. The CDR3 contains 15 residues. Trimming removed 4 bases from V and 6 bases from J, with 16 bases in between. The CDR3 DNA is TGTGCCAGCAGCTCCCGCAGCCCAGGGAGCAATGAGCAGTTCTTC. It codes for CASSSRSPGSNEQFF.

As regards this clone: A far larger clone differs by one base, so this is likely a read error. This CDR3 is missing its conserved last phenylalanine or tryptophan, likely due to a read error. The CDR3 coding sequence is TGTGCCATCAGTGAGCGACACATGAACACTGAAGCTTTCTCT. Translating gives CAISERHMNTEAFS. This chain connects TRBV10-3 to TRBJ1-1; the D is unclear. Germline CDR1 ENHRY, CDR2 SYGVKD. Trimming took 2 bases from V and 0 from J, leaving 7 bases between them. The CDR3 sequence is 14 residues long.

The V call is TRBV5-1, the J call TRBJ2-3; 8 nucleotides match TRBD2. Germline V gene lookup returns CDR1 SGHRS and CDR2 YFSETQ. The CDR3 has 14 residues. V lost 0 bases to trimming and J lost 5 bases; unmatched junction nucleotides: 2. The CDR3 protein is CASSLERGRDTQYF. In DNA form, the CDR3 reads TGCGCCAGCAGCTTGGAGCGGGGGAGAGATACGCAGTATTTT. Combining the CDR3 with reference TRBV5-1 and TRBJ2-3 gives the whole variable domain KAGVTQTPRYLIKTRGQQVTLSCSPISGHRSVSWYQQTPGQGLQFLFEYFSETQRNKGNFPGRFSGRQFSNSRSEMNVSTLELGDSALYLCASSLERGRDTQYFGPGTRLTVL.

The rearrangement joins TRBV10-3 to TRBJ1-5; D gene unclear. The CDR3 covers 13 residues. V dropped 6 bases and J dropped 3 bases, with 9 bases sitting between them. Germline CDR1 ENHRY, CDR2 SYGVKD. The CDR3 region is CAISANNNQPQHF. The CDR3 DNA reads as TGTGCCATCAGCGCGAACAACAATCAGCCCCAGCATTTT.

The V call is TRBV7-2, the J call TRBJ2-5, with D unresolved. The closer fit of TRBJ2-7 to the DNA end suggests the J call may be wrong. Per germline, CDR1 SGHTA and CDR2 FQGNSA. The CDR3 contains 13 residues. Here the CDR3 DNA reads TGTGCCAGCAGCTCCCGCGTCGGCTACGAGCAGTACTTC. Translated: CASSSRVGYEQYF.

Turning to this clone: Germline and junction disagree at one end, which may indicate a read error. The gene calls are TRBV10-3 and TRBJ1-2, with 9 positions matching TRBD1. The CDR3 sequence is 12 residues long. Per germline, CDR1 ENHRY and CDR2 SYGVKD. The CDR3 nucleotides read TGTGCCATCAGTCGTACAGGGGGCGGCTACATCTTC. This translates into CAISRTGGGYIF.

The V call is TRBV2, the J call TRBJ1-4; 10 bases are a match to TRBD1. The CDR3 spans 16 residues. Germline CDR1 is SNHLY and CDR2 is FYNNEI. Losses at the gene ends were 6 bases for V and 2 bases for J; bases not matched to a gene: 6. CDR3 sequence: CASRDMTGGTNEKLFF. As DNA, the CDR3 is TGTGCCAGCAGAGATATGACAGGGGGCACTAATGAAAAACTGTTTTTT.

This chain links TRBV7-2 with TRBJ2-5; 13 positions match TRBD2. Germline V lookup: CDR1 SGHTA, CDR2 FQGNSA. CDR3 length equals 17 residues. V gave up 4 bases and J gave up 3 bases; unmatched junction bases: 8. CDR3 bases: TGTGCCAGCAGCTCCGAACTAGCGGGGGGGCAGGAAGAGACCCAGTACTTC. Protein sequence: CASSSELAGGQEETQYF.

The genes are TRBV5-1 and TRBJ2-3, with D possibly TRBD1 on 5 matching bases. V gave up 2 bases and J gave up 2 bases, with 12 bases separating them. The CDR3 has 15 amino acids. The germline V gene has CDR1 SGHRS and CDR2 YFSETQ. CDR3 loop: CASSFGREYTDTQYF. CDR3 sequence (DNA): TGCGCCAGCAGCTTCGGCAGGGAATACACAGATACGCAGTATTTT.

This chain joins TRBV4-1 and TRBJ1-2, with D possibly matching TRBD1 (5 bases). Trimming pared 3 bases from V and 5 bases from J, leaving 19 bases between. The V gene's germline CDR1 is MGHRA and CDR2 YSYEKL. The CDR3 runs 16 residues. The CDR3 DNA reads TGCGCCAGCAGCCACCCAGTGCGAGGGGCTAGTTATGGCTACACCTTC. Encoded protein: CASSHPVRGASYGYTF.

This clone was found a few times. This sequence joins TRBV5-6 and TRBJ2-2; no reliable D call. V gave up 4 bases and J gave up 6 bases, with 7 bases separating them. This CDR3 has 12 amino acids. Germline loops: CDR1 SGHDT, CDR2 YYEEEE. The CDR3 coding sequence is TGTGCCAGCAGCCCGTGGTCCGGGGAGCTGTTTTTT. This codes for CASSPWSGELFF.

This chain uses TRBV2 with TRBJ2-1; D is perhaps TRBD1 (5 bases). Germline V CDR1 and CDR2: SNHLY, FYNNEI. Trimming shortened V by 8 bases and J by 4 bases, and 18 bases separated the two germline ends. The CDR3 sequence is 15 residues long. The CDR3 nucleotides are TGTGCCAGCGGATCTACAGGAATAACTTACAATGAGCAGTTCTTC. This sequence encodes CASGSTGITYNEQFF.

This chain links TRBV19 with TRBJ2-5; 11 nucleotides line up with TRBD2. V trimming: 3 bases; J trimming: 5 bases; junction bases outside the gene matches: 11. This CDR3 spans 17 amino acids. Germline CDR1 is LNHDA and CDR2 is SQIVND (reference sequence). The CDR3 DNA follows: TGTGCCAGTAGTATGTACTATAGCGGGAGGGCCGGGGAGACCCAGTACTTC. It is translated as CASSMYYSGRAGETQYF.

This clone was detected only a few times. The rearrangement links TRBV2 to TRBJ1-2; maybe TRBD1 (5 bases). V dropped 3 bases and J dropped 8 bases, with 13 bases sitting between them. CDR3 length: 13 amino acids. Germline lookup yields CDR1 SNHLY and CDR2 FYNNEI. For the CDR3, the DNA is TGTGCCAGCAGTGACCCAAGGGGTCCCGGCTACACCTTC. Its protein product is CASSDPRGPGYTF.

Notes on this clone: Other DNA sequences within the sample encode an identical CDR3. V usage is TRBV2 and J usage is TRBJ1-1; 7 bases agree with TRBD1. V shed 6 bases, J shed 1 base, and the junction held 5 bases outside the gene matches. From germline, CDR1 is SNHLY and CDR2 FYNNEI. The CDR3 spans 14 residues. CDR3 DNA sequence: TGTGCCAGCAGGAGGGGGCAGGGGAACACTGAAGCTTTCTTT. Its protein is CASRRGQGNTEAFF.

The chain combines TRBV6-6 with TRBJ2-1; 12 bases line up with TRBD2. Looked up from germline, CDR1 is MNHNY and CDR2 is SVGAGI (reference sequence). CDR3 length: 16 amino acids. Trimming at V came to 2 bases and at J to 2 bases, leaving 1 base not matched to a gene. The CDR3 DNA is TGTGCCAGCAGTTACCTAGCGGGAGGGCCCTACAATGAGCAGTTCTTC. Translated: CASSYLAGGPYNEQFF.

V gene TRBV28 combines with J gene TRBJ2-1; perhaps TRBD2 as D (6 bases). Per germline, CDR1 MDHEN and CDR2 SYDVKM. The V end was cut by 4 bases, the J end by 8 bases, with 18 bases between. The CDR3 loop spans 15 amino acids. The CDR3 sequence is CASSSSGSLRDEQFF. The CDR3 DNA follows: TGTGCCAGCAGTTCGTCCGGGAGTTTGAGAGATGAGCAGTTCTTC.

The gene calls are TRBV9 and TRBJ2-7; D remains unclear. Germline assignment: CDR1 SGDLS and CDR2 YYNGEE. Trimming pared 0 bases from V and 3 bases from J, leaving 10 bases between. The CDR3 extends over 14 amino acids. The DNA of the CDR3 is TGTGCCAGCAGCGTAGCCGGTTCCCACTACGAGCAGTACTTC. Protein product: CASSVAGSHYEQYF.

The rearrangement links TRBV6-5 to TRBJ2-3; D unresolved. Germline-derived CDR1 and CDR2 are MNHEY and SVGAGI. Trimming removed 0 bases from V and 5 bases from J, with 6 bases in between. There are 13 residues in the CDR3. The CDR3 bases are TGTGCCAGCAGTTACTCCCGGCTAGATACGCAGTATTTT. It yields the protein CASSYSRLDTQYF.

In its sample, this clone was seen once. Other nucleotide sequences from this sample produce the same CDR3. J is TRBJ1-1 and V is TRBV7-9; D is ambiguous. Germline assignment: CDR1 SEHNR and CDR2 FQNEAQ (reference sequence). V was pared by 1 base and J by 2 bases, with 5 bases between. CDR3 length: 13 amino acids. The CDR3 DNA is TGTGCCAGCAGCTTAGAGGCTAACACTGAAGCTTTCTTT. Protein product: CASSLEANTEAFF. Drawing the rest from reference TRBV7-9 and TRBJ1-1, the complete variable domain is DTGVSQNPRHKITKRGQNVTFRCDPISEHNRLYWYRQTLGQGPEFLTYFQNEAQLEKSRLLSDRFSAERPKGSFSTLEIQRTEQGDSAMYLCASSLEANTEAFFGQGTRLTVV.

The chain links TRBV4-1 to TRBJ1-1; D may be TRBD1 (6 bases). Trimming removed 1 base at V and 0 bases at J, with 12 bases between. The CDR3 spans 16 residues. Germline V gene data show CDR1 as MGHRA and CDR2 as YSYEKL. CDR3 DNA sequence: TGCGCCAGCAGCCAAGGGCCGGGGGCCCTGAACACTGAAGCTTTCTTT. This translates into CASSQGPGALNTEAFF.

CDR3 coding DNA: TGTGCCAGCAGTTACAGTCTAGGCACAGATACGCAGTATTTT. It translates to CASSYSLGTDTQYF. The chain carries TRBV6-5 and TRBJ2-3; D unresolved. The CDR3 spans 14 residues. CDR1 MNHEY and CDR2 SVGAGI come from the germline V gene. V lost 2 bases and J 1 base, leaving 7 bases between the germline ends.

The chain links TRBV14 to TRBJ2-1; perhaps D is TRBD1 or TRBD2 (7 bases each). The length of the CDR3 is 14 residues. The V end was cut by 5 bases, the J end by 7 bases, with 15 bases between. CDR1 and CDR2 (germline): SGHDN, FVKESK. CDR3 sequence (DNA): TGTGCCAGCAGCATAGCAGGGGGAGGGAATGAGCAGTTCTTC. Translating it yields CASSIAGGGNEQFF.